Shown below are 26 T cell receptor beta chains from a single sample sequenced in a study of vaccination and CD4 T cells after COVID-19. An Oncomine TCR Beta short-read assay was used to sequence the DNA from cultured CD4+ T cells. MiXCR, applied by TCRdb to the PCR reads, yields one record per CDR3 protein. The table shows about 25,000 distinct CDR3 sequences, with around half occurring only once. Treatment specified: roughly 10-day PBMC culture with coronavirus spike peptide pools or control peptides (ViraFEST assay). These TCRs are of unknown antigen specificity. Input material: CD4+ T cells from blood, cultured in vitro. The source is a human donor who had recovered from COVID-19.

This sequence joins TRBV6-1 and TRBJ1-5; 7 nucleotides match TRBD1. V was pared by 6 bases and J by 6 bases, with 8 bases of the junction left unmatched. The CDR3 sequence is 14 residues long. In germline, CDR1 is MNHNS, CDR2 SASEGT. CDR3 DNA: TGTGCCAGCAGCCGGACAGGTAGCTTTCAGCCCCAGCATTTT. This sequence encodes CASSRTGSFQPQHF.

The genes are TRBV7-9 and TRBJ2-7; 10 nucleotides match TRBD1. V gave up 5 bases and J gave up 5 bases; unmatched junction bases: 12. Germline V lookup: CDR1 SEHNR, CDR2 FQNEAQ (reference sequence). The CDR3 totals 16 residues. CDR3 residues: CASSPRLGTGDHEQYF. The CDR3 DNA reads TGTGCCAGCAGCCCGAGGCTGGGGACAGGGGATCACGAGCAGTACTTC.

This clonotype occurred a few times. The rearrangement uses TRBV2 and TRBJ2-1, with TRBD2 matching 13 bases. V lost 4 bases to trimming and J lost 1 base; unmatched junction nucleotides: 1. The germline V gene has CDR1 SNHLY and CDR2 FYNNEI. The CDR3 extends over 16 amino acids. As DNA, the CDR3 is TGTGCCAGCAGTGCGACTAGCGGGGGGTCCTACAATGAGCAGTTCTTC. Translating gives CASSATSGGSYNEQFF.

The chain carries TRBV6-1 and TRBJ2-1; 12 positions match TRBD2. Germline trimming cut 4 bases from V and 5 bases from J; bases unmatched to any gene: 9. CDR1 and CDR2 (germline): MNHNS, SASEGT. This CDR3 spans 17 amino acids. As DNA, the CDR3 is TGTGCCAGCAGTGGCCCGGGACTAGCGGGTGTTCACAATGAGCAGTTCTTC. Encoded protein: CASSGPGLAGVHNEQFF.

The CDR3 protein is CASSLETGKNQPQHF. For the CDR3, the DNA is TGTGCCAGCAGCTTAGAAACAGGGAAAAATCAGCCCCAGCATTTT. The genes are TRBV7-2 and TRBJ1-5, with D perhaps matching TRBD1 (6 bases). CDR3 length: 15 amino acids. Germline values: CDR1 SGHTA, CDR2 FQGNSA. The V end lost 1 base, the J end lost 4 bases, and 11 bases lay between the germline ends.

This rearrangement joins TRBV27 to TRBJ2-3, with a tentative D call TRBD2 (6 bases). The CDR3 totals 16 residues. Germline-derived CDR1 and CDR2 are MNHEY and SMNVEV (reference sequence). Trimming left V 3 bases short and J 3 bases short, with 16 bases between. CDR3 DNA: TGTGCCAGCAGTTTCCTGGGACGGGGGAGGACAGATACGCAGTATTTT. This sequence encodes CASSFLGRGRTDTQYF.

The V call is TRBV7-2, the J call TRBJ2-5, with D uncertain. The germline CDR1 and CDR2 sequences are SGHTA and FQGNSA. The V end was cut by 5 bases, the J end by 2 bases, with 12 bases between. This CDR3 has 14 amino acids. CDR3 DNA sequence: TGTGCCAGCAGCCAAGGGTCCGCTCAAGAGACCCAGTACTTC. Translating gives CASSQGSAQETQYF.

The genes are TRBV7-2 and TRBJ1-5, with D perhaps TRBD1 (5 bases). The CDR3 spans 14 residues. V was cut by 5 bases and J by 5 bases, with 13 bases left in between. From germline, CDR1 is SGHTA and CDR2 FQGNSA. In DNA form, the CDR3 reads TGTGCCAGCAGCCAAGACTGGGGGGATCAGCCCCAGCATTTT. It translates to CASSQDWGDQPQHF.

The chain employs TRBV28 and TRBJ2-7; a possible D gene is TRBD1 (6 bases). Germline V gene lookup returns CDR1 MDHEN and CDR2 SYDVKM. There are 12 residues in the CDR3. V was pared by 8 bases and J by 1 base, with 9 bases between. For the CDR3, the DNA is TGTGCCAGCCTGGGGGCTTCCTACGAGCAGTACTTC. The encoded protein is CASLGASYEQYF.

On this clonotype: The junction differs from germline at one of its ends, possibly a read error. CDR3 DNA sequence: TGTGCCAGCAGCTTGCGAGAGACCCAGTACTTC. Translation gives CASSLRETQYF. The V gene is TRBV5-1, the J gene TRBJ2-5; no firm D call. This CDR3 is built from 11 residues. Germline CDR1 reads SGHRS; CDR2 reads YFSETQ.

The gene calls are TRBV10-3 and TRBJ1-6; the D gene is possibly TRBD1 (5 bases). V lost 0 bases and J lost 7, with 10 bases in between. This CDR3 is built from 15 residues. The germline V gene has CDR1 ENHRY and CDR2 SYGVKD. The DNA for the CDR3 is TGTGCCATCAGTGAGTCCGGGGGGTTCAATTCACCCCTCCACTTT. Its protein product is CAISESGGFNSPLHF.

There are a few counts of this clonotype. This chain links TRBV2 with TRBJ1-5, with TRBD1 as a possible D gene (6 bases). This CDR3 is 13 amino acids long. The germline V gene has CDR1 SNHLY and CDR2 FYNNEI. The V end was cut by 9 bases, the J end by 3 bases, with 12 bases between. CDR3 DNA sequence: TGTGCCAGTAGCGGACAGCCCAATCAGCCCCAGCATTTT. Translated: CASSGQPNQPQHF.

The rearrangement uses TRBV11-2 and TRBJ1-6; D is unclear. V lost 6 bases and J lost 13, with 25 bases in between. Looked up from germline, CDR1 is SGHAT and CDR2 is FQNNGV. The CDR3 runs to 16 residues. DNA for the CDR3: TGTGCCAGCAGTCGAGAAGGGTTTTTCACGCCCCCCCCCCTCCACTTT. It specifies CASSREGFFTPPPLHF.

The CDR3 loop is CASRPSGASNQPQHF. In DNA form, the CDR3 reads TGTGCCAGCAGACCTTCAGGGGCGAGCAATCAGCCCCAGCATTTT. The rearrangement joins TRBV12-3 or TRBV12-4 to TRBJ1-5; TRBD1 is a possible D gene (6 bases). This CDR3 region has 15 residues. Trimming cost V 6 bases and J 1 base, with 13 bases left between them.

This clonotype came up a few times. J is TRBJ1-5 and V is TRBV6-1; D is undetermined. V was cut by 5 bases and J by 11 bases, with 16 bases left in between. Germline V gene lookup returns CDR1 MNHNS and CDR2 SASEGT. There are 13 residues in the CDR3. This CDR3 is CASSPIFAGAQHF. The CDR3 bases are TGTGCCAGCAGTCCCATTTTTGCGGGAGCCCAGCATTTT.

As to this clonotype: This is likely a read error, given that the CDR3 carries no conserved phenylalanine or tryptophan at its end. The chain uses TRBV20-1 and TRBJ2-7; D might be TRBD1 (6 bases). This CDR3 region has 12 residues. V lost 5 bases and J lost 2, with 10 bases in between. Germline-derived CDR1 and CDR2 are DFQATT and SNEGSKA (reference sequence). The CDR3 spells CSAPRQAYEQYI. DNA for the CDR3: TGCAGTGCTCCTAGACAGGCCTACGAGCAGTACATC.

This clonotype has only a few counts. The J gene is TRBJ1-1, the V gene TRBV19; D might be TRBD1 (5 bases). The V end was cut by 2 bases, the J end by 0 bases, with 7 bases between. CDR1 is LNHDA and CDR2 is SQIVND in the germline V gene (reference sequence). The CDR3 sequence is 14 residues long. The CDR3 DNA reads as TGTGCCAGTAGTATATGGGGGTTGAACACTGAAGCTTTCTTT. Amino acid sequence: CASSIWGLNTEAFF.

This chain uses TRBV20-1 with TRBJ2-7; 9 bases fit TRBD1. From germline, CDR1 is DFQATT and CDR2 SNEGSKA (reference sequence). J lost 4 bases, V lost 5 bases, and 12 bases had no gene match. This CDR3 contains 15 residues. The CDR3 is CSAPAAGQGLYEQYF. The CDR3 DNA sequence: TGCAGTGCTCCTGCTGCGGGACAGGGTTTGTACGAGCAGTACTTC.

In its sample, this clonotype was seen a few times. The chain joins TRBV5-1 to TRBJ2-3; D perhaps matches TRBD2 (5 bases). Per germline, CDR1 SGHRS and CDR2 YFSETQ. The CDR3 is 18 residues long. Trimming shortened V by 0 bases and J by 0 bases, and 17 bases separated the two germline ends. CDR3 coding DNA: TGCGCCAGCAGCTTGGCTTTGGCTGCGGGTACAAGCACAGATACGCAGTATTTT. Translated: CASSLALAAGTSTDTQYF.

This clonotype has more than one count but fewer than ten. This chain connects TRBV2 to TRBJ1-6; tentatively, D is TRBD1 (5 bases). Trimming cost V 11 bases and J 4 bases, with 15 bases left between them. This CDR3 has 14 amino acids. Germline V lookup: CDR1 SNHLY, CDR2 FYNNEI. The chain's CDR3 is CASTGTDYNSPLHF. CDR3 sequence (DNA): TGTGCCTCAACCGGGACGGATTATAATTCACCCCTCCACTTT.

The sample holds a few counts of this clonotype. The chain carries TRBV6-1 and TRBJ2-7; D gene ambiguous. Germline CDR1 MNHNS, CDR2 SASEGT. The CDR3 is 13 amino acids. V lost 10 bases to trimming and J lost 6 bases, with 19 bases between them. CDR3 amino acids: CATPWTVLSEQYF. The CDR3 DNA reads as TGTGCCACTCCCTGGACGGTTTTATCCGAGCAGTACTTC.

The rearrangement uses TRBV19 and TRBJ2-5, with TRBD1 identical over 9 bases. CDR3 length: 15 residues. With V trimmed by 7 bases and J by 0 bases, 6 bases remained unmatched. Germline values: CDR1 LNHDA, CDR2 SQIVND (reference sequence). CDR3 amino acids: CASNPGTGYQETQYF. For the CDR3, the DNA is TGTGCCAGTAACCCCGGGACAGGGTACCAAGAGACCCAGTACTTC.

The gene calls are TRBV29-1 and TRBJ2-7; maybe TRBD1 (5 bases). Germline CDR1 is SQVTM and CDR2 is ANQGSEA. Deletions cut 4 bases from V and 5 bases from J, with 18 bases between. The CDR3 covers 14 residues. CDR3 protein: CSVGTRQTINEQYF. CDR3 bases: TGCAGCGTTGGTACCCGACAGACCATCAACGAGCAGTACTTC.

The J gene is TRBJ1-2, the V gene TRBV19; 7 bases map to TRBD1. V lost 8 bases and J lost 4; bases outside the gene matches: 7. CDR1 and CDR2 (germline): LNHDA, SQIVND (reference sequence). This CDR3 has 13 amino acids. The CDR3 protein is CASAGDRAYGYTF. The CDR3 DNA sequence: TGTGCCAGTGCCGGCGACAGGGCCTATGGCTACACCTTC.

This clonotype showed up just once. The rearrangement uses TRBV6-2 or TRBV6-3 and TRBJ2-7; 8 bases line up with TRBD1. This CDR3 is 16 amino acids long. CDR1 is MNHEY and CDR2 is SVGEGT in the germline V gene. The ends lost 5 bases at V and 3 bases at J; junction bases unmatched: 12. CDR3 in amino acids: CASSPTSPDRGYEQYF. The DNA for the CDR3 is TGTGCCAGCAGTCCAACCTCCCCCGACAGGGGCTACGAGCAGTACTTC.

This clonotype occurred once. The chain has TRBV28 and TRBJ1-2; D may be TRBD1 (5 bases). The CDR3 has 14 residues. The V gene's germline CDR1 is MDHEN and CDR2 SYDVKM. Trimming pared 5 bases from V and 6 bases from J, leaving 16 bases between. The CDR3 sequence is CASSPFAMGDGYTF. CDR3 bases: TGTGCCAGCAGTCCATTCGCGATGGGGGATGGCTACACCTTC.